This T cell receptor beta chain was captured by sequencing in a study of shared clonotypes between healthy human individuals. Whole-study context: Aged 18 to 49, the donors were two women and a few men.

The CDR3 extends over 13 amino acids. After removal of 5 bases from V and 6 bases from J, the junction contained 3 bases not matched to a gene. Per germline, CDR1 SGHNT and CDR2 YENEEA. Original data processing: Filtering differed, since immunoSEQ gave only junction sequences and no quality scores. Profiling relied on immunoSEQ multiplex PCR, and the TCRdb table lists in-frame clones only, not all of them. V and J calls and clone size are copied from that table; D and trimming were computed from the DNA. This table holds roughly 450,000 clones, 79% found once. This clonotype was obtained from a woman in her thirties or forties in good health. Some clones in this sample may be carry-over from other donors' samples. The V call is TRBV11-3, the J call TRBJ2-2; 7 bases match TRBD2. What was sequenced was PBMCs. CDR3 protein: CASSVGGSGELFF. The CDR3 DNA is TGTGCCAGCAGCGTCGGGGGGTCCGGGGAGCTGTTTTTT.